This entry features one T cell receptor (beta chain) sequence. The CDR3 spans 15 residues. Germline assignment: CDR1 SGHTA and CDR2 FQGNSA. Trimming took off 0 bases at V and 8 bases at J, with 13 bases between the two ends. TCRdb re-analysed the 5' RACE reads in MiXCR, keeping a single row per CDR3 protein. The table records 470,000 or so distinct CDR3 sequences, about 23% of them present only once. The data belong to a study of T-cell memory formation after mild COVID-19. Sequenced input: PBMCs or a T cell subset sorted from them (not recorded which). The TCR originated in an adult woman who had mild COVID-19 (a few samples of this study predate the infection). Cell type and time point are not known. The genes are TRBV7-2 and TRBJ1-4, with D unresolved. CDR3 in DNA: TGTGCCAGCAGCTTAGCAGGCGTTTTGAAGGAAAAACTGTTTTTT. This translates into CASSLAGVLKEKLFF. The entire variable domain, with the rest obtained from reference TRBV7-2 and TRBJ1-4, is as follows: GAGVSQSPSNKVTEKGKDVELRCDPISGHTALYWYRQSLGQGLEFLIYFQGNSAPDKSGLPSDRFSAERTGGSVSTLTIQRTQQEDSAVYLCASSLAGVLKEKLFFGSGTQLSVL.